The clone carrying this T cell receptor (beta chain) has more than one count but fewer than ten. Its antigen remains unidentified. With V trimmed by 7 bases and J by 4 bases, 4 bases remained unmatched. The CDR3 is made up of 13 amino acids. Germline CDR1 SGHAT, CDR2 FQNNGV. This sample was included in a study of T cell repertoires in aging, cancer and after chemotherapy. Whole-study context: Donors were grouped into six age bands spanning 30 or younger through 70 or older. Notes on the study in general: Rebound thymic output was suggested by rising median generation probability during chemotherapy in each cancer cohort.

Multiplex touch-down PCR with TRB-A/B primers amplified rearranged V-D-J TRB sequences. TCRdb ran MiXCR on the multiplex PCR reads and lists one entry per CDR3 protein. The sample comprises roughly 2,000 distinct CDR3 sequences, around two thirds of which are singletons, and roughly 27% rests with the top ten. The template was genomic DNA from peripheral blood, not RNA. The sequencing input was blood. The chain is built from TRBV11-2 and TRBJ2-7; 10 bases map to TRBD2. This receptor was taken from a human donor with a solid tumor. In nucleotides, the CDR3 is TGTGCCAGCAAACTAGCGGGAACGTACGAGCAGTACTTC. Protein product: CASKLAGTYEQYF.